A selection of T cell receptor beta chains follows, all from one sample in a study of metastatic and nonmetastatic thyroid tumors. Via MiXCR, TCRdb re-called the PCR reads. The table lists about 8,400 clones, approximately 30% of them singletons. What was sequenced was tumor tissue. These receptors all come from a female donor with papillary thyroid cancer or a benign thyroid nodule (not recorded which). Some clones in this sample may be carry-over from other donors' samples. The CDR3 runs from the conserved cysteine through the conserved F or W. Each record gives: D gene, clone size, V gene, J gene, CDR3 DNA, CDR3 protein. The D gene is left open where the match is weak. Clone size is shown for a subset of rows, as once, few, many or a class of expanded clone.

D gene: -; clone size: -; V gene: TRBV20-1; J gene: TRBJ2-1; CDR3 DNA: TGCAGTGCTAGGGCTCTAGGGGTCTCCTACAATGAGCAGTTCTTC; CDR3 protein: CSARALGVSYNEQFF
D gene: -; clone size: -; V gene: TRBV6-1; J gene: TRBJ1-2; CDR3 DNA: TGTGCCAGCAGAGAGGGGGTTCAATATGGCTACACCTTC; CDR3 protein: CASREGVQYGYTF
D gene: TRBD1; clone size: -; V gene: TRBV5-1; J gene: TRBJ1-2; CDR3 DNA: TGCGCCAGCAGCCGGGACAGTTCTAACTATGGCTACACCTTC; CDR3 protein: CASSRDSSNYGYTF
D gene: TRBD2; clone size: medium-sized; V gene: TRBV20-1; J gene: TRBJ2-7; CDR3 DNA: TGCAGTGCTAGAGGTTCTAGCGGGAGGTACTACGAGCAGTACTTC; CDR3 protein: CSARGSSGRYYEQYF
D gene: -; clone size: few; V gene: TRBV6-1; J gene: TRBJ1-1; CDR3 DNA: TGTGCCAGCAGCCTAGGGCTGGCCACTGAAGCTTTCTTT; CDR3 protein: CASSLGLATEAFF
D gene: -; clone size: -; V gene: TRBV6-1; J gene: TRBJ2-7; CDR3 DNA: TGTGCCAGCAATAGAGCCTCAGGGGCCTACGAGCAGTACTTC; CDR3 protein: CASNRASGAYEQYF
D gene: -; clone size: medium-sized; V gene: TRBV5-1; J gene: TRBJ2-2; CDR3 DNA: TGCGCCAGCAGGGGCACAGAGACCGGGGAGCTGTTTTTT; CDR3 protein: CASRGTETGELFF
D gene: -; clone size: -; V gene: TRBV11-1; J gene: TRBJ2-7; CDR3 DNA: TGTGCCAGCAGCTACGTAAATAGCGGTAACATCGAGCAGTACTTC; CDR3 protein: CASSYVNSGNIEQYF
D gene: TRBD1; clone size: few; V gene: TRBV6-1; J gene: TRBJ2-7; CDR3 DNA: TGTGCCAGCACCGGGACAGGCACCTCCTACGAGCAGTACTTC; CDR3 protein: CASTGTGTSYEQYF
D gene: -; clone size: few; V gene: TRBV28; J gene: TRBJ2-7; CDR3 DNA: TGTGCCACCTCCCTTCCCTCCTACGAGCAGTACTTC; CDR3 protein: CATSLPSYEQYF
D gene: -; clone size: -; V gene: TRBV7-2; J gene: TRBJ1-1; CDR3 DNA: TGTGCCAGCAGCCGACAGGAGGACACTGAAGCTTTCTTT; CDR3 protein: CASSRQEDTEAFF
D gene: -; clone size: few; V gene: TRBV5-1; J gene: TRBJ2-7; CDR3 DNA: TGCGCCAGCAGCCGGACAGCTACCTACGAGCAGTACTTC; CDR3 protein: CASSRTATYEQYF
D gene: -; clone size: -; V gene: TRBV4-2; J gene: TRBJ1-4; CDR3 DNA: TGTGCCAGCAGCCAAGGGGGGCAGGATAGAGAAAAACTGTTTTTT; CDR3 protein: CASSQGGQDREKLFF
D gene: -; clone size: -; V gene: TRBV6-2/TRBV6-3; J gene: TRBJ2-7; CDR3 DNA: TGTGCCAGCAGTCGGGACATTCCCGGTCTGAGCTCCTACGAGCAGTACTTC; CDR3 protein: CASSRDIPGLSSYEQYF
D gene: -; clone size: -; V gene: TRBV6-4; J gene: TRBJ2-1; CDR3 DNA: TGTGCCAGCAGTTACTCGTCCTACAATGAGCAGTTCTTC; CDR3 protein: CASSYSSYNEQFF
D gene: -; clone size: -; V gene: TRBV6-6; J gene: TRBJ2-3; CDR3 DNA: TGTGCCAGCAGTTACTCGTCCACAGATACGCAGTATTTT; CDR3 protein: CASSYSSTDTQYF
D gene: -; clone size: medium-sized; V gene: TRBV7-9; J gene: TRBJ2-5; CDR3 DNA: TGTGCCAGCTCGGAGGGCAGTGGGACCCAGTACTTC; CDR3 protein: CASSEGSGTQYF
D gene: -; clone size: -; V gene: TRBV9; J gene: TRBJ2-3; CDR3 DNA: TGTGCCAGCAGCCAATCTCGTACGGGGGATACGCAGTATTTT; CDR3 protein: CASSQSRTGDTQYF
D gene: TRBD2; clone size: few; V gene: TRBV6-2/TRBV6-3; J gene: TRBJ2-7; CDR3 DNA: TGTGCCAGCAGCCCACTACTAGCGGGGCCCGGCGAGCAGTACTTC; CDR3 protein: CASSPLLAGPGEQYF
D gene: -; clone size: -; V gene: TRBV19; J gene: TRBJ1-4; CDR3 DNA: TGTGCCAGTAGTAGCGGACAGCCCTCTAATGAAAAACTGTTTTTT; CDR3 protein: CASSSGQPSNEKLFF
D gene: -; clone size: -; V gene: TRBV11-2; J gene: TRBJ1-2; CDR3 DNA: TGTGCCAGCAGCTTAGACGGCCGGAGAGTAGGCGGCTACACCTTC; CDR3 protein: CASSLDGRRVGGYTF
D gene: -; clone size: many; V gene: TRBV18; J gene: TRBJ1-1; CDR3 DNA: TGTGCCAGCTCACCTGGGGCAGGGGCCATGAACACTGAAGCTTTCTTT; CDR3 protein: CASSPGAGAMNTEAFF
D gene: TRBD1; clone size: -; V gene: TRBV5-4; J gene: TRBJ1-2; CDR3 DNA: TGTGCCAGCACAGCCCGAGGGACAGGACCCAACTATGGCTACACCTTC; CDR3 protein: CASTARGTGPNYGYTF
D gene: -; clone size: -; V gene: TRBV27; J gene: TRBJ1-6; CDR3 DNA: TGTGCCAGCAGCCGGGACCCGTACAACAATTCACCCCTCCACTTT; CDR3 protein: CASSRDPYNNSPLHF
D gene: TRBD2; clone size: many; V gene: TRBV28; J gene: TRBJ2-3; CDR3 DNA: TGTGCCAGCAGTTTAGAATGGCTAGCGGGAGGGACAGATACGCAGTATTTT; CDR3 protein: CASSLEWLAGGTDTQYF
D gene: -; clone size: few; V gene: TRBV28; J gene: TRBJ2-1; CDR3 DNA: TGTGCCAGCAACCTTAACACAGTCCATGAGCAGTTCTTC; CDR3 protein: CASNLNTVHEQFF
D gene: -; clone size: -; V gene: TRBV7-9; J gene: TRBJ1-1; CDR3 DNA: TGTGCCAGCAGCCTGAGGGGAGTGAGCACTGAAGCTTTCTTT; CDR3 protein: CASSLRGVSTEAFF
D gene: -; clone size: -; V gene: TRBV15; J gene: TRBJ1-2; CDR3 DNA: TGTGCCACCAGCAGAGGACACTATGATGCTAACTATGGCTACACCTTC; CDR3 protein: CATSRGHYDANYGYTF
D gene: TRBD2; clone size: medium-sized; V gene: TRBV19; J gene: TRBJ2-3; CDR3 DNA: TGTGCCAGTAGTATAGGAGGCGGGAGGGCCGACACGCAGTATTTT; CDR3 protein: CASSIGGGRADTQYF
D gene: -; clone size: -; V gene: TRBV6-1; J gene: TRBJ1-2; CDR3 DNA: TGTGCCAGCAGTCGACAGGACCTTAACTATGGCTACACCTTC; CDR3 protein: CASSRQDLNYGYTF
D gene: -; clone size: few; V gene: TRBV6-1; J gene: TRBJ1-2; CDR3 DNA: TGTGCCAGCAGTGAAGCCGGCGGCAACTATGGCTACACCTTC; CDR3 protein: CASSEAGGNYGYTF
D gene: TRBD2; clone size: -; V gene: TRBV24-1; J gene: TRBJ2-1; CDR3 DNA: TGTGCCACCAGTGATATTAGGGGCGGGAGCTCCTACAATGAACAGTTCTTC; CDR3 protein: CATSDIRGGSSYNEQFF